Listed here are 32 T cell receptor beta chains from one sample, sequenced in a study of CD8 T cells in Susac syndrome (dated by TCRdb to between 2018 and 2021). The library relied on the immunoSEQ multiplex PCR assay. RNA was extracted with the RNeasy kit and about 0.5 to 1 ug was reverse transcribed using random hexamers. TCRdb redid the processing of the public reads, applying fastp at Q25 and MiXCR, and retained in-frame beta chains. Here each entry gathers all rows of one CDR3 protein and keeps the most common genes and DNA. The sample table lists over 150,000 distinct CDR3 sequences, roughly 94% of them with a count of one. The ten largest account for approximately 0.099% of the sample. Specimen: CD4+ T cells from PBMCs. Every receptor here comes from a human donor with Susac syndrome.

This chain connects TRBV20-1 to TRBJ1-1; no reliable D call. CDR1 is DFQATT and CDR2 is SNEGSKA in the germline V gene (reference sequence). V lost 3 bases, J lost 5 bases, and 16 bases lay in between. The CDR3 spans 14 residues. This chain's CDR3 is CSASRGTLWTEAFF. For the CDR3, the DNA is TGCAGTGCTAGTAGAGGAACCCTGTGGACTGAAGCTTTCTTT.

The chain recombines TRBV2 with TRBJ1-4, with D unresolved. The V end lost 4 bases, the J end lost 6 bases, and 9 bases lay between the germline ends. This CDR3 comprises 13 residues. In germline, CDR1 is SNHLY, CDR2 FYNNEI. CDR3 bases: TGTGCCAGCAGTGGATCGTTGGATGAAAAACTGTTTTTT. As protein: CASSGSLDEKLFF.

The chain is built from TRBV2 and TRBJ2-3; possible D gene TRBD2, 6 bases. The CDR3 sequence is 16 residues long. CDR1 is SNHLY and CDR2 is FYNNEI in the germline V gene. V was cut by 0 bases and J by 2 bases, with 12 bases left in between. The CDR3 here is CASSEALLDYTDTQYF. CDR3 bases: TGTGCCAGCAGTGAAGCGCTTCTGGACTACACAGATACGCAGTATTTT.

The chain couples TRBV20-1 to TRBJ2-7; TRBD2 matches at 12 bases. J gave up 6 bases and V 4 bases, and 13 bases lay outside the gene matches. Germline V lookup: CDR1 DFQATT, CDR2 SNEGSKA (reference sequence). The CDR3 spans 16 residues. The CDR3 loop reads CSATTGLAGPQGEQYF. As DNA, the CDR3 is TGCAGTGCTACCACCGGACTAGCGGGGCCACAGGGCGAGCAGTACTTC.

The V gene is TRBV15, the J gene TRBJ2-5; possible D gene TRBD2, 5 bases. V lost 1 base, J lost 4 bases, and 13 bases lay in between. The CDR3 is 15 amino acids. The germline CDR1 and CDR2 sequences are LNHNV and YYDKDF (reference sequence). In DNA form, the CDR3 reads TGTGCCACCAGCAGAGGTGGGGAGACGCCAGAGACCCAGTACTTC. It translates to CATSRGGETPETQYF.

CDR3 amino acids: CASSNRPAHEQFF. CDR3 sequence (DNA): TGTGCCAGTAGTAACCGTCCGGCACATGAGCAGTTCTTC. This chain links TRBV19 with TRBJ2-1, with D uncertain. V dropped 4 bases and J dropped 8 bases, with 12 bases sitting between them. CDR1 is LNHDA, CDR2 SQIVND, per germline (reference sequence). This CDR3 spans 13 amino acids.

This rearrangement joins TRBV11-2 to TRBJ2-5; 9 bases match TRBD2. Germline V lookup: CDR1 SGHAT, CDR2 FQNNGV. CDR3 length equals 14 residues. The V gene end was trimmed by 6 bases and the J gene end by 1 base; junction bases not matched to a gene: 3. CDR3 amino acids: CASSFSGSQETQYF. CDR3 coding DNA: TGTGCCAGCAGTTTTAGCGGGAGCCAAGAGACCCAGTACTTC.

This clonotype is a singleton in its sample. The chain couples TRBV2 to TRBJ2-4; possible D gene TRBD1, 6 bases. CDR3 length: 14 residues. Between the trimmed V and J ends, which lost 8 bases and 2 bases, there was a span of 13 bases. CDR1 SNHLY and CDR2 FYNNEI come from the germline V gene. This chain's CDR3 is CASGPTGSKNIQYF. The CDR3, as DNA: TGTGCCAGCGGTCCGACAGGTTCCAAAAACATTCAGTACTTC.

The V call is TRBV28, the J call TRBJ2-5, with TRBD2 matching over 7 bases. The CDR3 is made up of 14 amino acids. The germline CDR1 and CDR2 sequences are MDHEN and SYDVKM. V was clipped by 7 bases and J by 3 bases; unmatched bases: 8. The CDR3 coding sequence is TGTGCCAGCAACACCCTAGCGGATAAAGAGACCCAGTACTTC. The encoded protein is CASNTLADKETQYF. Full variable domain (outside the CDR3, taken from reference TRBV28 and TRBJ2-5): DVKVTQSSRYLVKRTGEKVFLECVQDMDHENMFWYRQDPGLGLRLIYFSYDVKMKEKGDIPEGYSVSREKKERFSLILESASTNQTSMYLCASNTLADKETQYFGPGTRLLVL.

V usage is TRBV4-2 and J usage is TRBJ1-1, with D hard to call. Germline loops: CDR1 LGHNA, CDR2 YNFKEQ. This CDR3 region has 15 residues. Trimming left V 0 bases short and J 1 base short, with 9 bases between. As DNA, the CDR3 is TGTGCCAGCAGCCAAGATCTCACCTCGAACACTGAAGCTTTCTTT. It specifies CASSQDLTSNTEAFF.

The genes are TRBV20-1 and TRBJ2-3, with D unresolved. This CDR3 is built from 13 residues. Trimming shortened V by 1 base and J by 3 bases, and 8 bases separated the two germline ends. From germline, CDR1 is DFQATT and CDR2 SNEGSKA (reference sequence). The CDR3 region has the DNA TGCAGTGCTAGAGCGCCGACGACAGATACGCAGTATTTT. Translated, it gives CSARAPTTDTQYF.

The chain joins TRBV5-4 to TRBJ1-2; D is undetermined. V lost 3 bases, J lost 4 bases, and 10 bases lay in between. Germline CDR1 is SGHNT and CDR2 is YYREEE (reference sequence). The CDR3 runs to 13 residues. In DNA form, the CDR3 reads TGTGCCAGCAGCTCTACAGTGACCTATGGCTACACCTTC. It translates to CASSSTVTYGYTF.

This chain joins TRBV12-3 or TRBV12-4 and TRBJ1-2; D unresolved. CDR3 length: 12 residues. V was trimmed by 4 bases and J by 6 bases, leaving 9 bases between them. The CDR3 bases are TGTGCCAGCAGTTCTACCCCAGATGGCTACACCTTC. The encoded protein is CASSSTPDGYTF.

This chain uses TRBV9 with TRBJ1-4; the D gene is possibly TRBD1 (5 bases). Germline CDR1 is SGDLS and CDR2 is YYNGEE. The CDR3 length is 14 residues. The germline V and J ends were trimmed by 4 bases and 7 bases, with 14 bases remaining between them. For the CDR3, the DNA is TGTGCCAGCAGCCCCCGGCAGGGTGGTGAAAAACTGTTTTTT. It specifies CASSPRQGGEKLFF.

The chain has TRBV20-1 and TRBJ1-2; 8 nucleotides line up with TRBD1. Trimming at V came to 5 bases and at J to 2 bases, leaving 4 bases not matched to a gene. The CDR3 runs 13 residues. The germline CDR1 and CDR2 sequences are DFQATT and SNEGSKA (reference sequence). The CDR3, as DNA: TGCAGTGCTGGACAGGGACCGAACTATGGCTACACCTTC. It encodes CSAGQGPNYGYTF.

The J gene is TRBJ2-7, the V gene TRBV29-1; D perhaps matches TRBD1 (7 bases). The CDR3 spans 13 residues. Germline-derived CDR1 and CDR2 are SQVTM and ANQGSEA. Trimming took 3 bases from V and 3 from J, leaving 12 bases between them. CDR3 in amino acids: CSVEAGGGYEQYF. The CDR3 DNA follows: TGCAGCGTTGAGGCAGGGGGAGGCTACGAGCAGTACTTC.

The chain is built from TRBV3-1 and TRBJ2-1; 8 bases fit TRBD1. V was clipped by 0 bases and J by 8 bases; unmatched bases: 9. Germline CDR1 reads LGHDT; CDR2 reads YNNKEL (reference sequence). This CDR3 region has 16 residues. The CDR3 sequence is CASSQDRTGRVYEQFF. Written as DNA, the CDR3 is TGTGCCAGCAGCCAAGACAGGACAGGGAGAGTCTATGAGCAGTTCTTC.

The rearrangement links TRBV4-3 to TRBJ2-3; 7 bases fit TRBD1. Germline values: CDR1 LGHNA, CDR2 YSLEER. The V gene end was trimmed by 0 bases and the J gene end by 2 bases; junction bases not matched to a gene: 5. This CDR3 comprises 16 residues. CDR3: CASSQDSGGYTDTQYF. CDR3 sequence (DNA): TGCGCCAGCAGCCAAGATTCAGGGGGATACACAGATACGCAGTATTTT.

The chain links TRBV11-2 to TRBJ1-4; D might be TRBD1 (6 bases). V was shortened by 2 bases and J by 2 bases, with 9 bases between the two germline ends. CDR1 and CDR2 (germline): SGHAT, FQNNGV. CDR3 length: 15 residues. The CDR3: CASSLQGTTNEKLFF. The CDR3 nucleotides read TGTGCCAGCAGCTTACAGGGGACGACTAATGAAAAACTGTTTTTT.

The chain combines TRBV6-6 with TRBJ2-5; the match to TRBD1 covers 12 bases. Germline assignment: CDR1 MNHNY and CDR2 SVGAGI (reference sequence). With V trimmed by 5 bases and J by 2 bases, 6 bases remained unmatched. The CDR3 has 16 amino acids. The CDR3 region has the DNA TGTGCCAGCAGTCCCCGGGACAGGGGGCAGCAAGAGACCCAGTACTTC. Translated, it gives CASSPRDRGQQETQYF.

The rearrangement links TRBV5-6 to TRBJ2-3, with D perhaps given as TRBD1 or TRBD2 (5 bases each). The CDR3 loop spans 16 amino acids. V shed 0 bases and J shed 0 bases, with 11 bases lying between them. CDR1 is SGHDT and CDR2 is YYEEEE in the germline V gene. The chain's CDR3 is CASSLARDRSTDTQYF. The CDR3 nucleotides are TGTGCCAGCAGCTTGGCCCGGGACCGGAGCACAGATACGCAGTATTTT.

The chain is built from TRBV9 and TRBJ1-1; perhaps TRBD1 as D (6 bases). V lost 0 bases, J lost 3 bases, and 12 bases lay in between. The CDR3 sequence is 15 residues long. Looked up from germline, CDR1 is SGDLS and CDR2 is YYNGEE. The CDR3 sequence is CASSVASKGDTEAFF. CDR3 in DNA: TGTGCCAGCAGCGTAGCTTCAAAGGGGGACACTGAAGCTTTCTTT.

This chain joins TRBV6-5 and TRBJ1-1, with TRBD1 matching over 8 bases. Germline values: CDR1 MNHEY, CDR2 SVGAGI. The CDR3 length is 13 residues. Germline trimming cut 10 bases from V and 1 base from J; bases unmatched to any gene: 5. The CDR3 DNA reads as TGTGCCATCTCGGACAGGGAGAACACTGAAGCTTTCTTT. Translated: CAISDRENTEAFF.

The sample holds one count of this clonotype. The gene calls are TRBV28 and TRBJ2-1; 9 bases match TRBD2. CDR3 length: 15 residues. Germline V gene lookup returns CDR1 MDHEN and CDR2 SYDVKM. V dropped 4 bases and J dropped 5; count of bases not matched to a gene: 6. The CDR3 nucleotides are TGTGCCAGCAGTTCGCCGGGACTAGCCCACAATGAGCAGTTCTTC. This sequence encodes CASSSPGLAHNEQFF.

V and J are TRBV27 and TRBJ2-5; TRBD2 matches 7 bases. Trimming at V came to 3 bases and at J to 0 bases, leaving 7 bases not matched to a gene. The CDR3 extends over 16 amino acids. Per germline, CDR1 MNHEY and CDR2 SMNVEV (reference sequence). This CDR3 reads CASSLEVGGHQETQYF. CDR3 sequence (DNA): TGTGCCAGCAGTTTGGAGGTGGGAGGGCACCAAGAGACCCAGTACTTC.

The chain recombines TRBV20-1 with TRBJ1-1; D perhaps matches TRBD1 (5 bases). This CDR3 has 13 residues. Trimming stripped 3 bases from V and 2 bases from J, with 10 bases between. CDR1 and CDR2 from the germline V gene are DFQATT and SNEGSKA (reference sequence). CDR3 DNA: TGCAGTGCTAGTTCAGGGAGCAACACTGAAGCTTTCTTT. Translating it yields CSASSGSNTEAFF.

The rearrangement joins TRBV20-1 to TRBJ2-3; possible D gene TRBD2, 6 bases. Germline V lookup: CDR1 DFQATT, CDR2 SNEGSKA (reference sequence). The V end lost 0 bases, the J end lost 6 bases, and 10 bases lay between the germline ends. The CDR3 has 13 residues. The chain's CDR3 is CSARDLGRDTQYF. CDR3 nucleotide sequence: TGCAGTGCTAGAGATTTGGGGAGGGATACGCAGTATTTT.

The chain combines TRBV5-7 with TRBJ2-7; 11 bases are shared with TRBD1. TRBV5-7 is classed as an ORF, of uncertain function. The CDR3 consists of 15 residues. V was clipped by 4 bases and J by 4 bases; unmatched bases: 7. This CDR3 reads CASSTRDRGYYEQYF. The CDR3 bases are TGTGCCAGCAGCACCCGGGACAGGGGGTATTACGAGCAGTACTTC.

The chain is built from TRBV18 and TRBJ1-1; 9 bases fit TRBD1. The CDR3 has 15 residues. Unmatched junction bases numbered 4, after V lost 2 bases and J lost 3 bases. Looked up from germline, CDR1 is KGHSH and CDR2 is LQKENI. Written as DNA, the CDR3 is TGTGCCAGCTCACCATTGGGACAGGGAGACACTGAAGCTTTCTTT. Translated, it gives CASSPLGQGDTEAFF.

The chain links TRBV15 to TRBJ1-5; D gene ambiguous. Germline V lookup: CDR1 LNHNV, CDR2 YYDKDF (reference sequence). V lost 0 bases and J lost 2, with 8 bases in between. The CDR3 totals 15 residues. CDR3: CATSRDLAGNQPQHF. In DNA, the CDR3 is TGTGCCACCAGCAGAGATCTGGCCGGCAATCAGCCCCAGCATTTT. Looking up the rest from reference TRBV15 and TRBJ1-5 gives the full variable domain: DAMVIQNPRYQVTQFGKPVTLSCSQTLNHNVMYWYQQKSSQAPKLLFHYYDKDFNNEADTPDNFQSRRPNTSFCFLDIRSPGLGDTAMYLCATSRDLAGNQPQHFGDGTRLSIL.

The chain employs TRBV7-9 and TRBJ2-5, with 12 bases fitting TRBD2. CDR1 and CDR2 (germline): SEHNR, FQNEAQ (reference sequence). The CDR3 length is 15 residues. Unmatched junction bases numbered 3, after V lost 4 bases and J lost 3 bases. CDR3 residues: CASSWPSGGEETQYF. The CDR3 region has the DNA TGTGCCAGCAGCTGGCCTAGCGGGGGGGAAGAGACCCAGTACTTC.

The chain couples TRBV6-2 or TRBV6-3 to TRBJ2-1, with no clear D. The germline V gene encodes CDR1 MNHEY and CDR2 SVGEGT. With 6 bases removed from V and 8 bases from J, the gap between germline ends came to 11 bases. The CDR3 is made up of 12 amino acids. CDR3 nucleotides: TGTGCCAGCAGCCTCCCTACCCATGAGCAGTTCTTC. This gives the protein CASSLPTHEQFF.